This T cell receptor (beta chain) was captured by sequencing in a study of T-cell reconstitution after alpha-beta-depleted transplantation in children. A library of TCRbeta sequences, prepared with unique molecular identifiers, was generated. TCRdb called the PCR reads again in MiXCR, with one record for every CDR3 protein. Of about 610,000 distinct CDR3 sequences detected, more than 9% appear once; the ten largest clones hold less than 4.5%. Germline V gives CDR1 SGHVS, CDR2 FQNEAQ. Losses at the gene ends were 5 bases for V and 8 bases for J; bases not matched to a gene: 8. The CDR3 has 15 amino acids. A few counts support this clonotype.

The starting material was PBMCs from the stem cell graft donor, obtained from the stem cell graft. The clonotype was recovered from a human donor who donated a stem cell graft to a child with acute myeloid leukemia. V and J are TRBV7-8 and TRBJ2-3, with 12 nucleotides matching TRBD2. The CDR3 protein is CASSPGLAGLGTQYF. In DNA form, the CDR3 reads TGTGCCAGCAGCCCTGGACTAGCGGGATTGGGTACGCAGTATTTT.